These 9 T cell receptor beta chains originate from one sample sequenced in a study of human T cells and chemical hapten exposure. MiXCR, run by TCRdb on the RACE reads, gives a single entry per CDR3 protein. The sample contains more than 70,000 distinct CDR3 sequences, roughly 12% of which appear only once. Time point reported: patch test 2, 6 weeks after DPC sensitization. Treatment here: therapeutic diphenylcyclopropenone sensitization with weekly scalp DPC. Sequenced material: whole blood, taken in connection with sensitization to the hapten diphenylcyclopropenone (DPC). The source is a man between 18 and 35 years old with alopecia areata. Some clones in this sample may be carry-over from other donors' samples.

Ten or more counts support this clonotype. V gene TRBV9 combines with J gene TRBJ2-1; D remains ambiguous. Trimming pared 0 bases from V and 0 bases from J, leaving 19 bases between. CDR1 is SGDLS, CDR2 YYNGEE, per germline. The CDR3 extends over 19 amino acids. CDR3 nucleotide sequence: TGTGCCAGCAGCGTAGTTGCCCCGATTGAAGAAAGCTCCTACAATGAGCAGTTCTTC. Residues: CASSVVAPIEESSYNEQFF. Drawing the rest from reference TRBV9 and TRBJ2-1, the complete variable domain is DSGVTQTPKHLITATGQRVTLRCSPRSGDLSVYWYQQSLDQGLQFLIQYYNGEERAKGNILERFSAQQFPDLHSELNLSSLELGDSALYFCASSVVAPIEESSYNEQFFGPGTRLTVL.

The CDR3 region has the DNA TGTGCCAGCAGTGAAAACGGTTACACAGATACGCAGTATTTT. Amino acids: CASSENGYTDTQYF. This sequence joins TRBV6-4 and TRBJ2-3, with D hard to call. Germline loops: CDR1 MRHNA, CDR2 SNTAGT. CDR3 length: 14 residues. Trimming pared 3 bases from V and 2 bases from J, leaving 9 bases between.

This clonotype was observed at least ten times. The V gene is TRBV4-1, the J gene TRBJ1-5; D remains ambiguous. Trimming took 3 bases from V and 2 from J, leaving 8 bases between them. The CDR3 contains 14 residues. The V gene's germline CDR1 is MGHRA and CDR2 YSYEKL. This chain's CDR3 is CASSHRPRNQPQHF. The CDR3 DNA reads as TGCGCCAGCAGCCATCGGCCTCGCAATCAGCCCCAGCATTTT.

J is TRBJ2-3 and V is TRBV7-3; 8 positions agree with TRBD1. J gave up 5 bases and V 5 bases, and 6 bases lay outside the gene matches. This CDR3 spans 14 amino acids. The V gene's germline CDR1 is SGHTA and CDR2 FQGTGA. The CDR3 DNA reads TGTGCCAGCAGCCTCGGACAGGGAAGAGATACGCAGTATTTT. This translates into CASSLGQGRDTQYF.

In its sample, this clonotype was seen many times. The chain links TRBV7-2 to TRBJ2-2; 11 bases are a match to TRBD2. Looked up from germline, CDR1 is SGHTA and CDR2 is FQGNSA. The CDR3 totals 17 residues. V lost 1 base to trimming and J lost 4 bases; unmatched junction nucleotides: 5. CDR3 in DNA: TGTGCCAGCAGCTTAGGGTGGCTAGCGGGAGGCACCGGGGAGCTGTTTTTT. Translated: CASSLGWLAGGTGELFF.

This clonotype turned up a few times. The J gene is TRBJ2-4, the V gene TRBV6-1, with D unresolved. The germline V gene has CDR1 MNHNS and CDR2 SASEGT. The CDR3 spans 15 residues. V lost 2 bases and J lost 3, with 11 bases in between. CDR3 nucleotide sequence: TGTGCCAGCAGTGAATGGGAATACAACAAAAACATTCAGTACTTC. Its translation is CASSEWEYNKNIQYF.

About this clonotype itself: One junction end does not reproduce the germline sequence, and a read error may be involved. This chain connects TRBV15 to TRBJ2-5, with TRBD1 as a possible D gene (6 bases). The CDR3 contains 13 residues. CDR1 LNHNV and CDR2 YYDKDF come from the germline V gene (reference sequence). The CDR3 DNA follows: TGTGCCACTAAGACCCAGGGGTATGAGACCCAATACTTC. This sequence encodes CATKTQGYETQYF.

In this sample, this clonotype turned up a few times. J is TRBJ1-5 and V is TRBV6-5; D possibly corresponds to TRBD1 (6 bases). This CDR3 has 15 residues. The V gene's germline CDR1 is MNHEY and CDR2 SVGAGI. The germline V and J ends were trimmed by 2 bases and 0 bases, with 8 bases remaining between them. The CDR3 protein is CASSYRGLSNQPQHF. CDR3 DNA sequence: TGTGCCAGCAGTTACCGGGGGCTTAGCAATCAGCCCCAGCATTTT.

The chain has TRBV18 and TRBJ2-3, with 9 bases identical to TRBD2. The CDR3 sequence is 17 residues long. Germline-derived CDR1 and CDR2 are KGHSH and LQKENI. Trimming removed 3 bases from V and 3 bases from J; junction bases left unmatched: 10. CDR3: CASSPPRSGGRTDTQYF. The CDR3, as DNA: TGTGCCAGCTCACCGCCTCGGAGCGGGGGGCGTACAGATACGCAGTATTTT.